A single sample gave rise to the 11 T cell receptor beta chains below, sequenced in a study of technical replicates of blood from several donors. The repertoire was sequenced with immunoSEQ multiplex PCR; TCRdb's copy has only in-frame clones and lacks some. The table shows about 100,000 clones, with nearly 97% occurring only once. Sequenced sample: T cells isolated from PBMCs. Source of these receptors: a human donor in good health.

The chain carries TRBV11-2 and TRBJ2-7, with TRBD1 identical over 7 bases. The CDR3 has 16 residues. Per germline, CDR1 SGHAT and CDR2 FQNNGV. Trimming cost V 1 base and J 0 bases; bases outside gene matches: 6. The CDR3 region is CASSLGRDSGSYEQYF. The CDR3 coding sequence is TGTGCCAGCAGCTTAGGCCGGGACAGTGGCTCCTACGAGCAGTACTTC. The variable domain in full, completed from reference TRBV11-2 and TRBJ2-7, reads EAGVAQSPRYKIIEKRQSVAFWCNPISGHATLYWYQQILGQGPKLLIQFQNNGVVDDSQLPKDRFSAERLKGVDSTLKIQPAKLEDSAVYLCASSLGRDSGSYEQYFGPGTRLTVT.

The chain joins TRBV10-2 to TRBJ1-1; D is uncertain. Trimming stripped 6 bases from V and 1 base from J, with 9 bases between. Per the germline V gene, CDR1 is WSHSY and CDR2 is SAAADI. This CDR3 comprises 13 residues. CDR3 nucleotides: TGCGCCAGCAGCGTTGGGCGGAACACTGAAGCTTTCTTT. This gives the protein CASSVGRNTEAFF.

This sequence joins TRBV7-8 and TRBJ1-1; possibly TRBD1 for D (5 bases). CDR1 SGHVS and CDR2 FQNEAQ come from the germline V gene. The CDR3 totals 13 residues. Trimming shortened V by 8 bases and J by 8 bases, and 18 bases separated the two germline ends. CDR3 coding DNA: TGTGCCAGCTCCACGGACACGGTCCCCGAAGCTTTCTTT. As protein: CASSTDTVPEAFF.

The gene calls are TRBV2 and TRBJ2-1; possibly TRBD2 for D (5 bases). This CDR3 is 13 amino acids long. The V gene's germline CDR1 is SNHLY and CDR2 FYNNEI. Trimming took off 6 bases at V and 2 bases at J, with 8 bases between the two ends. The CDR3 DNA is TGTGCCAGCAGGAGGACTGCCTACAATGAGCAGTTCTTC. It translates to CASRRTAYNEQFF.

Only one count was recorded for this clone. DNA of the CDR3: TGTGCCAGCTTAACTAGCGGCCAGGGGAACACCGGGGAGCTGTTTTTT. As protein: CASLTSGQGNTGELFF. This chain links TRBV5-4 with TRBJ2-2; 8 bases are a match to TRBD2. The V gene's germline CDR1 is SGHNT and CDR2 YYREEE (reference sequence). The ends lost 7 bases at V and 1 base at J; junction bases unmatched: 9. The CDR3 runs 16 residues.

The chain couples TRBV4-2 to TRBJ2-1, with 8 bases aligning to TRBD1. Germline V lookup: CDR1 LGHNA, CDR2 YNFKEQ. The CDR3 consists of 14 residues. With V trimmed by 5 bases and J by 5 bases, 5 bases remained unmatched. The CDR3 loop is CASSEGTGDNEQFF. The DNA for the CDR3 is TGTGCCAGCAGCGAGGGGACAGGTGACAATGAGCAGTTCTTC.

The chain is built from TRBV29-1 and TRBJ1-2; D is perhaps TRBD1 (6 bases). Germline V gene data show CDR1 as SQVTM and CDR2 as ANQGSEA. V lost 2 bases, J lost 8 bases, and 15 bases lay in between. The CDR3 is made up of 13 amino acids. The CDR3 nucleotides read TGCAGCGTTGAAATTTACAGGGCTCGCGGCTACACCTTC. Amino acid sequence: CSVEIYRARGYTF. Together with reference TRBV29-1 and TRBJ1-2, the CDR3 gives the full variable domain: SAVISQKPSRDICQRGTSLTIQCQVDSQVTMMFWYRQQPGQSLTLIATANQGSEATYESGFVIDKFPISRPNLTFSTLTVSNMSPEDSSIYLCSVEIYRARGYTFGSGTRLTVV.

This chain links TRBV2 with TRBJ1-1; D possibly corresponds to TRBD1 (6 bases). Germline V CDR1 and CDR2: SNHLY, FYNNEI. Trimming took 3 bases from V and 1 from J, leaving 12 bases between them. CDR3 length equals 15 residues. CDR3: CASSEVGQSNTEAFF. The CDR3, as DNA: TGTGCCAGCAGTGAGGTCGGACAGTCGAACACTGAAGCTTTCTTT.

A remark on this clone: This specimen includes other DNA sequences encoding the same CDR3. This chain connects TRBV6-1 to TRBJ1-2; D unclear. CDR3 length equals 14 residues. Germline V gene lookup returns CDR1 MNHNS and CDR2 SASEGT. V was clipped by 0 bases and J by 2 bases, with 7 bases between them. The CDR3 spells CASSEAVRNYGYTF. The CDR3 region has the DNA TGTGCCAGCAGTGAAGCGGTCAGGAACTATGGCTACACCTTC.

The chain recombines TRBV4-1 with TRBJ1-1; no firm D call. V lost 1 base, J lost 6 bases, and 9 bases lay in between. Germline V gene lookup returns CDR1 MGHRA and CDR2 YSYEKL. This CDR3 spans 13 amino acids. CDR3: CASSQVVGSEAFF. CDR3 coding DNA: TGCGCCAGCAGCCAAGTCGTTGGCTCTGAAGCTTTCTTT.

The chain has TRBV9 and TRBJ2-1, with D perhaps matching TRBD2 (6 bases). Trimming removed 2 bases at V and 7 bases at J, with 16 bases between. This CDR3 is built from 15 residues. Germline values: CDR1 SGDLS, CDR2 YYNGEE. DNA of the CDR3: TGTGCCAGCAGCGTTCGTGACGGGAGTATTAATGAGCAGTTCTTC. This gives the protein CASSVRDGSINEQFF.